This TCR beta chain emerged from a study of blood T cell repertoires in COVID-19. Study overall: Spain, Italy and the United States supplied samples that represented acute and convalescent COVID-19. The analysed material was cDNA or gDNA that came from T cells, B-cell-depleted T cells, or PBMCs.

How the authors handled the data: The assay estimated nucleated cells by amplifying reference gene primers. The method was immunoSEQ multiplex PCR; TCRdb's version includes in-frame clones alone and lacks a portion of them. V and J calls and clone size are those listed in that table; D and trimming were worked out from the DNA. The data contain more than 65,000 clones, roughly 87% of them singletons. The CDR3 totals 15 residues. Per germline, CDR1 SGHKS and CDR2 YYEKEE (reference sequence). With 4 bases clipped from V and 6 bases from J, the junction kept 8 bases outside the gene matches. The sequenced sample consisted of peripheral blood. The sequence derives from a woman of 80 years or more with acute or convalescent COVID-19. This chain links TRBV5-5 with TRBJ1-5; 9 nucleotides line up with TRBD1. The chain's CDR3 is CASSTTGGVGQPQHF. The CDR3 nucleotides read TGTGCCAGCAGCACGACAGGGGGGGTAGGTCAGCCCCAGCATTTT.